The T cell receptor beta chain under discussion was sequenced for a study of T cell responses to AZD1222 COVID-19 vaccine. Overall study findings and caveats: Two AZD1222 doses significantly raised spike-specific TCR breadth and depth over controls. Reports indicate that nearly half of spike-specific TCRs are directed at unmutated variant regions. White British ancestry dominated among donors, who included more females, and clonal diversity was possibly underestimated. Across spike, vaccine-associated CD4 TCRs were found, dominant at 160-218 and 743-854.

Only in-frame clones appear in the TCRdb table, and some are missing; sequencing was by immunoSEQ multiplex PCR. The table records 130,000 or so clones, 80% to 90% of them present only once. CDR1 and CDR2 (germline): SEHNR, FQNEAQ (reference sequence). The CDR3 runs 15 residues. The J segment lost 8 bases and the V segment lost 5 bases, leaving 9 bases of the junction unmatched. A note on this clone: The antigen remains unidentified.

This rearrangement joins TRBV7-9 to TRBJ2-1, with 10 bases that match TRBD1. The starting material was peripheral blood, obtained on day 0 of AZD1222 vaccination. The sequence derives from an adult in good health. CDR3 DNA sequence: TGTGCCAGCAGCAATCGACAGGGGGCTCGGCATGAGCAGTTCTTC. It is translated as CASSNRQGARHEQFF. The complete variable domain, with remaining parts taken from reference TRBV7-9 and TRBJ2-1, reads DTGVSQNPRHKITKRGQNVTFRCDPISEHNRLYWYRQTLGQGPEFLTYFQNEAQLEKSRLLSDRFSAERPKGSFSTLEIQRTEQGDSAMYLCASSNRQGARHEQFFGPGTRLTVL.